Listed below are T cell receptor beta chains from one sample, sequenced in a study of CD8+ T cells in alopecia areata. The repertoire was sequenced with immunoSEQ multiplex PCR; TCRdb's copy has only in-frame clones and lacks some. The sample includes under 350,000 clones, about 62% of them seen just once. Source: CD4+ T cells sorted from blood, taken at week 24, from a patient treated with tofacitinib. Every receptor here comes from a human donor with alopecia areata. Each CDR3 is given without its conserved first and last residue.

TRBV18	TRBJ2-7	ASSSDLVGEQY
TRBV11-1	TRBJ2-5	ASSSGRDRAETQY
TRBV7-2	TRBJ1-5	ASSQRANRDQPQH
TRBV30	TRBJ1-2	AWATPLHPTGKGYYGYT
TRBV6-1	TRBJ1-2	ASSEPH
TRBV7-2	TRBJ2-4	ASTLGGENIQY
TRBV29-1	TRBJ1-1	SVRWARDTEAF
TRBV4-1	TRBJ1-1	ASSLTRGRGNTEAF
TRBV4-3	TRBJ2-7	ASSQGDRGTHEQY
TRBV7-2	TRBJ2-1	ASSFFPGGGNEQF
TRBV30	TRBJ2-5	AWSVREGEQY
TRBV7-2	TRBJ1-5	ASSLSRDGQPQH
TRBV6-5	TRBJ1-2	ASSYRQGYNGYT
TRBV30	TRBJ2-2	AWRFDPRDTGELF
TRBV4-3	TRBJ2-3	ASGGEGTQY
TRBV30	TRBJ1-1	AWSGGNTEAF
TRBV2	TRBJ1-5	ASSSQNSPQPQH
TRBV29-1	TRBJ2-7	SVGGQGYEQY
TRBV7-2	TRBJ1-1	ASSYQRETEAF
TRBV7-6	TRBJ2-5	ASSLVLATSGGDETQY
TRBV28	TRBJ2-5	ASSLGGVEETQY
TRBV5-6	TRBJ2-1	ASSSSGGVSQF
TRBV2	TRBJ2-7	ASSEDSSSYEQY
TRBV29-1	TRBJ2-5	SATGGETQY
TRBV12-5	TRBJ1-2	ASGLVRGNPNYGYT
TRBV4-1	TRBJ2-1	ASRGLAHYNEQF
TRBV30	TRBJ2-1	AWSVAGSSYNEQF
TRBV29-1	TRBJ2-5	SVEVDRRETQY
TRBV28	TRBJ2-1	ASSSGTGISNEQF
TRBV28	TRBJ1-1	ATITPQYPTTGRSTEAF
TRBV18	TRBJ1-6	ASSLTGPPNSPLH
TRBV25-1	TRBJ1-2	ASNGQPYGYT
TRBV29-1	TRBJ1-2	SVRTENYGYT
TRBV6-5	TRBJ1-5	ASSYSGGSNQPQH
TRBV5-1	TRBJ2-5	ASSLLSEETQY
TRBV7-2	TRBJ2-3	ASSVVLRGGTDTQY
TRBV4-3	TRBJ1-2	ASSQDNVRGLGYT
TRBV19	TRBJ2-7	ASRKPGTSDYEQY
TRBV9	TRBJ2-7	ASSVVASGPTYEQY
TRBV25-1	TRBJ1-1	ASSEQAYTEAF
TRBV18	TRBJ2-4	ASSPLQGKNIQY
TRBV4-3	TRBJ1-2	ASSQAAAGAYGYT
TRBV5-1	TRBJ1-6	ASSDLFDSNNSPLH
TRBV4-1	TRBJ1-2	ASSFRTGRSAVGYT
TRBV9	TRBJ2-7	ASSGSGGPQREQY
TRBV19	TRBJ2-2	ASTLGLAEAGELF
TRBV30	TRBJ2-3	AWSLRGTGADTQY
TRBV7-2	TRBJ1-1	ASSLQGGKKAF
TRBV30	TRBJ1-6	AWSPMGPTNSPLH
TRBV5-1	TRBJ1-5	ASSLDGGRNQPQH
TRBV2	TRBJ2-3	ASRTTEVDTQY
TRBV5-6	TRBJ1-2	ASSSIERPLYGYT
TRBV30	TRBJ2-5	AWSPGGETQY
TRBV11-2	TRBJ2-3	ASRHTRTDTQY
TRBV5-1	TRBJ1-1	ASSLGVNTEAF
TRBV5-1	TRBJ2-2	ASSLTDNTGELF
TRBV7-8	TRBJ1-1	ASSPLVEAF